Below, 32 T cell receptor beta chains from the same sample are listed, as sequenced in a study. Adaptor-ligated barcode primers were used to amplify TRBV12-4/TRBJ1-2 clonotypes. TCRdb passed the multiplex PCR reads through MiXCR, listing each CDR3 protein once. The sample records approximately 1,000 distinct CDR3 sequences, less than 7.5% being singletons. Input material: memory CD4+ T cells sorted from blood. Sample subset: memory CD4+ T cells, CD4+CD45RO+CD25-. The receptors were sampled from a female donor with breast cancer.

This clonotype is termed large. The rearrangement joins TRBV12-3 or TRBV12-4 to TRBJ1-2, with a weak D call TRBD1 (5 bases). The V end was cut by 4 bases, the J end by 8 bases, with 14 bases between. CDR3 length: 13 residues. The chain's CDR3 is CASSYRQGRGYTF. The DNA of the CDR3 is TGTGCCAGCAGTTATCGGCAGGGAAGAGGCTACACCTTC.

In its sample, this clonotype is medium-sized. The CDR3 region has the DNA TGTGCCAGCCGACACCACGGGACAGGGGACGGCTACACCTTC. Encoded protein: CASRHHGTGDGYTF. The V call is TRBV12-3 or TRBV12-4, the J call TRBJ1-2, with 10 positions matching TRBD1. The CDR3 contains 14 residues. V lost 8 bases to trimming and J lost 8 bases; unmatched junction nucleotides: 11.

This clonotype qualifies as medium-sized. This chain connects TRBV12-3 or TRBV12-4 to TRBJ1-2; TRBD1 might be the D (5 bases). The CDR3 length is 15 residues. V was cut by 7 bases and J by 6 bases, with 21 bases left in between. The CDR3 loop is CASTYGTPGTDGYTF. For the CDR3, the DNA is TGTGCCAGCACCTACGGGACCCCAGGGACTGATGGCTACACCTTC.

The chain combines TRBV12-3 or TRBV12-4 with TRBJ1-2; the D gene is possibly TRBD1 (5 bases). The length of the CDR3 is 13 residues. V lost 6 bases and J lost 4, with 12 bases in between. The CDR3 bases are TGTGCCAGCAGCCGCGACAGACCCTATGGCTACACCTTC. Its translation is CASSRDRPYGYTF.

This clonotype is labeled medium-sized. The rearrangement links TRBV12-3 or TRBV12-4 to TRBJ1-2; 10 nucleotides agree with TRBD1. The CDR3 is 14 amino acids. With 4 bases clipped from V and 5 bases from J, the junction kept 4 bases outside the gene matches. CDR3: CASSSGQGRYGYTF. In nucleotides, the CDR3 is TGTGCCAGCAGTTCGGGACAGGGGCGGTATGGCTACACCTTC.

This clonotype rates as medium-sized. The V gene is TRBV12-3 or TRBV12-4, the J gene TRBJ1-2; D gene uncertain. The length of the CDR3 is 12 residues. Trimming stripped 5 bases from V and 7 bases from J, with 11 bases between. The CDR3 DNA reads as TGTGCCAGCAGTCTTGGACCTCCTGGCTACACCTTC. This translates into CASSLGPPGYTF.

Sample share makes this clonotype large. CDR3 coding DNA: TGTGCCAGCAGTTTAGCGCTTGGAGACAGGGGAAGCTATGGCTACACCTTC. Its protein is CASSLALGDRGSYGYTF. The chain has TRBV12-3 or TRBV12-4 and TRBJ1-2; 8 bases line up with TRBD1. V shed 0 bases, J shed 4 bases, and the junction held 10 bases outside the gene matches. This CDR3 has 17 residues.

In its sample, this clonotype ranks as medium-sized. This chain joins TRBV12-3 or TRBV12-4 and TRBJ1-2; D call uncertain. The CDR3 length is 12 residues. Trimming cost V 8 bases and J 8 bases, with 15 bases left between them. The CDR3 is CASSLVGLGYTF. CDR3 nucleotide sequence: TGTGCCAGCTCCCTCGTGGGCTTGGGCTACACCTTC.

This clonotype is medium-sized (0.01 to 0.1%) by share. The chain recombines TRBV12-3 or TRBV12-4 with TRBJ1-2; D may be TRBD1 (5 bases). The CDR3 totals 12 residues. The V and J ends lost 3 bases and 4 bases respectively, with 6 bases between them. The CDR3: CASSFQGYGYTF. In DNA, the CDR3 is TGTGCCAGCAGTTTCCAGGGCTATGGCTACACCTTC.

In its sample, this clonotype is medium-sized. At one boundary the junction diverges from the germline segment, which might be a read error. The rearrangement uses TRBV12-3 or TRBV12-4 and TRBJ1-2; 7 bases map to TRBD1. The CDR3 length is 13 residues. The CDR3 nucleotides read TGTGTCAGCAGGGACAGATCTAAGTATGGCTACACCTTC. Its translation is CVSRDRSKYGYTF.

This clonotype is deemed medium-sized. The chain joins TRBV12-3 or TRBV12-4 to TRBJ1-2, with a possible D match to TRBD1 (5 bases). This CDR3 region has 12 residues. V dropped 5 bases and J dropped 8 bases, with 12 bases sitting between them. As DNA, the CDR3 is TGTGCCAGCAGTCCCAGACAGAACGGCTACACCTTC. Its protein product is CASSPRQNGYTF.

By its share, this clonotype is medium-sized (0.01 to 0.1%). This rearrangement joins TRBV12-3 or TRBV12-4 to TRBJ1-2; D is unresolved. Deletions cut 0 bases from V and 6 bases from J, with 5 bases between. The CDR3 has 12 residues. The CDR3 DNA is TGTGCCAGCAGTTTAGCTTTAAATGGCTACACCTTC. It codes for CASSLALNGYTF.

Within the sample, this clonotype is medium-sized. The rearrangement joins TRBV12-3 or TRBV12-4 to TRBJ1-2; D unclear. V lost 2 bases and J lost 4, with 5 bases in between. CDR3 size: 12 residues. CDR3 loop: CASSLFRYGYTF. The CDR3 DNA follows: TGTGCCAGCAGTTTATTTCGCTATGGCTACACCTTC.

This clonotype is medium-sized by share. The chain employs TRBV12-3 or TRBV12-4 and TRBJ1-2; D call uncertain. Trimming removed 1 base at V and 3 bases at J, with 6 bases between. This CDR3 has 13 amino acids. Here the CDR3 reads CASSLGIHYGYTF. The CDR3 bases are TGTGCCAGCAGTTTAGGGATCCACTATGGCTACACCTTC.

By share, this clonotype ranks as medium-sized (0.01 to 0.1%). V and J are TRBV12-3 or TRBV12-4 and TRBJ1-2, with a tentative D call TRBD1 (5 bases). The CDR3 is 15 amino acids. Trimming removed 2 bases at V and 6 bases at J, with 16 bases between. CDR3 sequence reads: CASSLQSGPLNGYTF. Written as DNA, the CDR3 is TGTGCCAGCAGTTTACAATCAGGGCCCCTCAATGGCTACACCTTC.

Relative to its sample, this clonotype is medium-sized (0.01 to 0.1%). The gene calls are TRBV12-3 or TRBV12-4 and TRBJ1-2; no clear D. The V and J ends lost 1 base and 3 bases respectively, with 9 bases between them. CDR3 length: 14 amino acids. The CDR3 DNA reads TGTGCCAGCAGTTTAGGTCAGACTTACTATGGCTACACCTTC. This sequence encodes CASSLGQTYYGYTF.

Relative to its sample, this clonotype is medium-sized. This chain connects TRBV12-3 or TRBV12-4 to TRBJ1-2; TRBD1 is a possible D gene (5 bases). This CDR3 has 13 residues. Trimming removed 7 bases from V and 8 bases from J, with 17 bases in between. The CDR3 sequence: CASTRRDRWGYTF. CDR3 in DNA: TGTGCCAGCACCCGAAGGGACCGGTGGGGCTACACCTTC.

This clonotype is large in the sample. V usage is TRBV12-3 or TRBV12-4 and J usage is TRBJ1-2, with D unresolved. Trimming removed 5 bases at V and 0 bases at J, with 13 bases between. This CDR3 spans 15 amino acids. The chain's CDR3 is CASSVTADANYGYTF. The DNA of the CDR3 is TGTGCCAGCAGTGTGACGGCAGACGCTAACTATGGCTACACCTTC.

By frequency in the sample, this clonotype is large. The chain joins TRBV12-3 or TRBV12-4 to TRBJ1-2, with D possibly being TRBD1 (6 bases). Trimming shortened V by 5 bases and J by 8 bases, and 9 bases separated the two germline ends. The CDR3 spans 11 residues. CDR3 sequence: CASSHRAGYTF. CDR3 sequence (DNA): TGTGCCAGCAGTCACAGGGCCGGCTACACCTTC.

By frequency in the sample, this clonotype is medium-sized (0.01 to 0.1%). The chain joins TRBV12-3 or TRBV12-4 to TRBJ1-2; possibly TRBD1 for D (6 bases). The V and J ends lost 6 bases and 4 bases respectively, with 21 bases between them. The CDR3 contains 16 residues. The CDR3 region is CASRLRKPDRGYGYTF. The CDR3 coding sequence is TGTGCCAGCAGGTTACGGAAACCGGACAGAGGCTATGGCTACACCTTC.

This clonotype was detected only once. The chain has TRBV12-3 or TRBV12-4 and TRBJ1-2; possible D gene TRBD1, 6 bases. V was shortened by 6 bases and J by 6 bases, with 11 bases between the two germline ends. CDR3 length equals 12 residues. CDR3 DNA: TGTGCCAGCAGACAGGGAGGGAATGGCTACACCTTC. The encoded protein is CASRQGGNGYTF.

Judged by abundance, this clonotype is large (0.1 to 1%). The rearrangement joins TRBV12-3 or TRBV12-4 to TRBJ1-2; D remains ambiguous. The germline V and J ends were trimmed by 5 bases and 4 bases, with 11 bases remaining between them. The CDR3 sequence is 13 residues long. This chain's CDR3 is CASSPDGLYGYTF. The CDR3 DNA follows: TGTGCCAGCAGTCCGGACGGACTCTATGGCTACACCTTC.

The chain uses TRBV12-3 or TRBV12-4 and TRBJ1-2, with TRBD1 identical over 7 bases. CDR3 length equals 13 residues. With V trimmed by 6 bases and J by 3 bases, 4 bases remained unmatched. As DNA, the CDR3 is TGTGCCAGCAGGCGGGACAGTGACTATGGCTACACCTTC. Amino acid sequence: CASRRDSDYGYTF.

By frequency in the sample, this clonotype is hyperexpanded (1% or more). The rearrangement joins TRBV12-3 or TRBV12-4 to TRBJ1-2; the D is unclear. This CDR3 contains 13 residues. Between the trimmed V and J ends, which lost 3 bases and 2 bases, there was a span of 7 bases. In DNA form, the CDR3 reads TGTGCCAGCAGTTTCGGGATAAACTATGGCTACACCTTC. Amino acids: CASSFGINYGYTF.

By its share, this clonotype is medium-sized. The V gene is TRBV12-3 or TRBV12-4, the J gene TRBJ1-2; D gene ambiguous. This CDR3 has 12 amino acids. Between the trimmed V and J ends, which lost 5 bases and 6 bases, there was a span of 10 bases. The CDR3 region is CASSPLKNGYTF. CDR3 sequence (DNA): TGTGCCAGCAGTCCCCTCAAGAATGGCTACACCTTC.

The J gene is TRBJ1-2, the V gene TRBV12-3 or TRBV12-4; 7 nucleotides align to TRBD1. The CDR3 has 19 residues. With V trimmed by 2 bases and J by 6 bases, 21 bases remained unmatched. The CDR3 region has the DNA TGTGCCAGCAGTTTATATATCATCGGGAACCGGGACAGACTAAATGGCTACACCTTC. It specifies CASSLYIIGNRDRLNGYTF.

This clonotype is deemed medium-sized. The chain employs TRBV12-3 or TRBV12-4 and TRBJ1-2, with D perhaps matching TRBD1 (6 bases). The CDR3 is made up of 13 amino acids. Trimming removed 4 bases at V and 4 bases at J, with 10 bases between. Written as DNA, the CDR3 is TGTGCCAGCAGTTCCAGGGGAACCTATGGCTACACCTTC. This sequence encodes CASSSRGTYGYTF.

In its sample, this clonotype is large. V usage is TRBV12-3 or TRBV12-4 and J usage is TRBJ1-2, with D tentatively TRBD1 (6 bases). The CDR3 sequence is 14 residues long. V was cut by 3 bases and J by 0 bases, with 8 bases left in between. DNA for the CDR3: TGTGCCAGCAGTTTGGACAGTACTAACTATGGCTACACCTTC. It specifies CASSLDSTNYGYTF.

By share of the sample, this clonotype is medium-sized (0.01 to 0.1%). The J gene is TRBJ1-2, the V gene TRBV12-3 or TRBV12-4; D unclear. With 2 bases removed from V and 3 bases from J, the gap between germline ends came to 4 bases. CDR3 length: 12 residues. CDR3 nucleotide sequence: TGTGCCAGCAGTTTAAATTACTATGGCTACACCTTC. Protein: CASSLNYYGYTF.

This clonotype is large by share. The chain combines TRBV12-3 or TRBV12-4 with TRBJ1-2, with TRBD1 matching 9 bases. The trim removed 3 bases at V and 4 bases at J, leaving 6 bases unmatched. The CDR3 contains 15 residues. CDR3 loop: CASSFPGQGIYGYTF. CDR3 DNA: TGTGCCAGCAGTTTTCCGGGACAGGGCATCTATGGCTACACCTTC.

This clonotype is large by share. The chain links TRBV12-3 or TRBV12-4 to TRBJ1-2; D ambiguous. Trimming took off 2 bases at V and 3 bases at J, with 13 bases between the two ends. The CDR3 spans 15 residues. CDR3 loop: CASSLLGGRDYGYTF. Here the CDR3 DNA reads TGTGCCAGCAGTTTATTGGGCGGGAGGGACTATGGCTACACCTTC.

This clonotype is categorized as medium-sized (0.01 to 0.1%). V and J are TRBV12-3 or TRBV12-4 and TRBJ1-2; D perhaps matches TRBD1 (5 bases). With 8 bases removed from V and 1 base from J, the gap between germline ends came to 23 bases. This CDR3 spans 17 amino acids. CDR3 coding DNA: TGTGCCAGCGCAAGAAAACTAAGGGGACGGATTAACTATGGCTACACCTTC. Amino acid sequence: CASARKLRGRINYGYTF.